Described below is a single T cell receptor beta chain sequence and its context. This CDR3 comprises 15 residues. Germline V gene sequence: CDR1 MNHNS, CDR2 SASEGT. V was shortened by 5 bases and J by 2 bases, with 13 bases between the two germline ends. This sample was taken from a study of T cells in Graves' hyperthyroidism and ophthalmopathy. Ophthalmopathy cases met thresholds of Clinical Activity Score at least 3, NOSPECS grade at least 4 and duration under 3 months. The investigators amplified TCR beta CDR3 regions from RNA transcripts. The HTBI set primed first-round TCR CDR3 RT-PCR. TCRdb re-called the multiplex PCR reads through MiXCR, storing one row per CDR3 protein. This sample has 250,000 to 350,000 distinct CDR3 sequences, with around 22% found just once.

The sequence came from a man aged 25 to 40 with Graves' ophthalmopathy. The rearrangement links TRBV6-1 to TRBJ2-1; the D gene could be TRBD1 or TRBD2 (5 bases each). The sample taken for sequencing was blood. CDR3 sequence: CASSYLGVAYNEQFF. The CDR3 nucleotides read TGTGCCAGCAGTTATTTGGGGGTAGCCTACAATGAGCAGTTCTTC.